This T cell receptor beta chain comes out of a study of a mutant IDH1 vaccine in newly diagnosed glioma. Study-level background: The study held visit V12 at week 35 and visit V13 at week 47. Study-level points and caveats: Immune responses arising from the vaccine appeared in approximately 92% of patients.

The table came from immunoSEQ multiplex PCR; TCRdb's copy has only in-frame clones and leaves some out. Of about 54,000 clones listed, around 84% are singletons. Time point described: week 35, safety follow-up. In the vaccine, a single dose held 300 ug of the mutant IDH1 20-mer peptide, along with topical imiquimod. Germline trimming cut 5 bases from V and 5 bases from J; bases unmatched to any gene: 8. Germline V gene data show CDR1 as ENHRY and CDR2 as SYGVKD. The CDR3 runs 14 residues. As regards this clone: Its cognate antigen is unknown.

The chain is built from TRBV10-3 and TRBJ1-1; 7 bases agree with TRBD1. The sample consisted of PBMCs, taken from a glioma patient whose treatment included an IDH1 peptide vaccine. This receptor was obtained from a woman aged 18-29 years with glioma. CDR3 region: CAISQTGRRTEAFF. The DNA of the CDR3 is TGTGCCATCAGTCAGACAGGGCGGAGAACTGAAGCTTTCTTT.